These 5 T cell receptor beta chains share one sample of origin, sequenced in a study of T-cell memory formation after mild COVID-19. TCRdb itself ran the 5' RACE reads through MiXCR, one entry per CDR3 protein. This table holds 550,000 to 700,000 distinct CDR3 sequences, more than 15% found once. Sequencing input: PBMCs or a T cell subset sorted from them (not recorded which). These receptors all come from an adult woman who had mild COVID-19 (a few samples of this study predate the infection). Cell type and time point are not known.

In its sample, this clonotype was seen a few times. This chain connects TRBV7-3 to TRBJ2-1, with TRBD2 matching over 12 bases. The J segment lost 8 bases and the V segment lost 4 bases, leaving 3 bases of the junction unmatched. Per germline, CDR1 SGHTA and CDR2 FQGTGA. This CDR3 has 14 amino acids. As DNA, the CDR3 is TGTGCCAGCAGCTCTAGCGGGGGGGCCTATGAGCAGTTCTTC. Translated: CASSSSGGAYEQFF. Filled out from reference TRBV7-3 and TRBJ2-1, the complete variable domain reads GAGVSQTPSNKVTEKGKYVELRCDPISGHTALYWYRQSLGQGPEFLIYFQGTGAADDSGLPNDRFFAVRPEGSVSTLKIQRTERGDSAVYLCASSSSGGAYEQFFGPGTRLTVL.

V usage is TRBV13 and J usage is TRBJ2-2; TRBD1 aligns across 7 bases. The CDR3 sequence is 17 residues long. Per the germline V gene, CDR1 is PRHDT and CDR2 is FYEKMQ (reference sequence). The V gene end was trimmed by 5 bases and the J gene end by 5 bases; junction bases not matched to a gene: 14. CDR3 in DNA: TGTGCCAGCAGCCTTACTCTTTGGGACAGCCGTACCGGGGAGCTGTTTTTT. Translated: CASSLTLWDSRTGELFF.

This CDR3 is CASSRWELNQPQHF. In DNA form, the CDR3 reads TGTGCCAGCAGCAGGTGGGAACTCAATCAGCCCCAGCATTTT. The chain combines TRBV7-2 with TRBJ1-5; no definite D call. The CDR3 has 14 residues. Trimming pared 5 bases from V and 3 bases from J, leaving 11 bases between. Germline CDR1 reads SGHTA; CDR2 reads FQGNSA.

This clonotype was detected a few times. The chain joins TRBV7-9 to TRBJ2-6, with 7 positions matching TRBD1. This CDR3 is 18 amino acids long. Germline trimming cut 4 bases from V and 0 bases from J; bases unmatched to any gene: 9. The germline CDR1 and CDR2 sequences are SEHNR and FQNEAQ (reference sequence). CDR3 residues: CASSSFGTVFSGANVLTF. CDR3 coding DNA: TGTGCCAGCAGCTCTTTCGGGACAGTCTTCTCTGGGGCCAACGTCCTGACTTTC.

The J gene is TRBJ2-5, the V gene TRBV7-6; 10 bases fit TRBD2. Germline CDR1 reads SGHVS; CDR2 reads FNYEAQ. J gave up 2 bases and V 5 bases, and 8 bases lay outside the gene matches. The length of the CDR3 is 16 residues. The CDR3 bases are TGTGCCAGCAGCGGGGAAGTAGCGGGGGGTCAAGAGACCCAGTACTTC. This sequence encodes CASSGEVAGGQETQYF.